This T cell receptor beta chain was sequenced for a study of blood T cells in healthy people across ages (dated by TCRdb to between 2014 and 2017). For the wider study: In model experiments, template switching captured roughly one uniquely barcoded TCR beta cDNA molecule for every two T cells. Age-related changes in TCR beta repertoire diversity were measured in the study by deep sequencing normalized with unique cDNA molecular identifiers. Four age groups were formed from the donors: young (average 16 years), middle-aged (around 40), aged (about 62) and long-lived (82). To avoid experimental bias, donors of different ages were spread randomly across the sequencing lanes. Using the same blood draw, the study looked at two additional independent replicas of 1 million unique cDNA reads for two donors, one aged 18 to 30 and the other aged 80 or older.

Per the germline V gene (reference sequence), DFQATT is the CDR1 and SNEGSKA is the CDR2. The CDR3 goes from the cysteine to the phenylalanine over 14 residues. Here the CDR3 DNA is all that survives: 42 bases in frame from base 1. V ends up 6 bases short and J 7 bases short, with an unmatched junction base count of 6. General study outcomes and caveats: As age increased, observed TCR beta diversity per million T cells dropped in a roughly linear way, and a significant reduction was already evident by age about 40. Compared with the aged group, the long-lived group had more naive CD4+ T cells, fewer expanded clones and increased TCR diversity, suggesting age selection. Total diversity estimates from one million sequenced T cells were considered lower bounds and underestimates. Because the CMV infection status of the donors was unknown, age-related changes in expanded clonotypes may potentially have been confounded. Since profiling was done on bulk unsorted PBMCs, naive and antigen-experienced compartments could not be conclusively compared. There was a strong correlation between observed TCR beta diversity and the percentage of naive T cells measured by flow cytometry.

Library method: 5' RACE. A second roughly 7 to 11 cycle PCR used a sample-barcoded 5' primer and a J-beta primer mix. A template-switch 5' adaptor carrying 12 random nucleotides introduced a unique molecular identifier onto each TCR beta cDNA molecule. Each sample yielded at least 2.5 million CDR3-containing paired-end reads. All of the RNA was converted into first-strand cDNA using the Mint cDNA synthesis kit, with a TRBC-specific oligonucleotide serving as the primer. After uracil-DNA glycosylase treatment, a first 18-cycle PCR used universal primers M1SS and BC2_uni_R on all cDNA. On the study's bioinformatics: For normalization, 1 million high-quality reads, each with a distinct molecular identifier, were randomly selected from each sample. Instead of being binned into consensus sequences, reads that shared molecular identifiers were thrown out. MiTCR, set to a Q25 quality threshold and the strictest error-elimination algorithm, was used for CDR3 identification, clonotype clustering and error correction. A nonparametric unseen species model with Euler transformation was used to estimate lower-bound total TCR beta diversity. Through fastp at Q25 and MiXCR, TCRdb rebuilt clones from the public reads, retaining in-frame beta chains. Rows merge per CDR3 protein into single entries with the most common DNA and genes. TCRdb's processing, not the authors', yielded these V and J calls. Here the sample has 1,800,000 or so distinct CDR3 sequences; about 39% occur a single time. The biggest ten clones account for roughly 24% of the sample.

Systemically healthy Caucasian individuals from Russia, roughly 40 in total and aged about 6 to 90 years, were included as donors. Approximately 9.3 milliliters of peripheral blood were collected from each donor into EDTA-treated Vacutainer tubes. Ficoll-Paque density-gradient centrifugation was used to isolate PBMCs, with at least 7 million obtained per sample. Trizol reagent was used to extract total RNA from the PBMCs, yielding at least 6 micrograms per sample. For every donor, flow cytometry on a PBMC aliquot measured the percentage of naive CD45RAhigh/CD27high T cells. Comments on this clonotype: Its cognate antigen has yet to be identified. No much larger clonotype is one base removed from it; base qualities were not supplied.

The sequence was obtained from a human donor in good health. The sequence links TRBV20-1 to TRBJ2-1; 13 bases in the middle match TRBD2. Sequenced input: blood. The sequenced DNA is TGCAGTGCCGTGACTAGCGGGGGGTCAAATGAGCAGTTCTTC. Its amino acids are CSAVTSGGSNEQFF.